This entry features one TCR beta chain sequence. The data are from a study of Ad26.COV2.S vaccination and SARS-CoV-2 variants. TCRdb's copy holds only in-frame clones and misses some; the assay was immunoSEQ multiplex PCR. This sample has 510,000 or so clones, with roughly nine tenths found just once. As to treatment: about 20 received Ad26.COV2.S at low or high dose, single or two shots; a few received placebo; per-sample allocation not given. Day 63 after the first injection of vaccine or placebo was the sampling time. The sequence was obtained from a person between 18 and 60 years old who received the Ad26.COV2.S COVID-19 vaccine or a placebo. Sequences were derived from peripheral blood, sampled in a trial of Ad26.COV2.S vaccine versus placebo.

In DNA, the CDR3 is TGTGCCATCAGTGAGTCGGTGCAGAACACTGAAGCTTTCTTT. This sequence encodes CAISESVQNTEAFF. The genes are TRBV10-3 and TRBJ1-1, with D unresolved. V was cut by 0 bases and J by 1 base, with 6 bases left in between. The CDR3 consists of 14 residues. Germline lookup yields CDR1 ENHRY and CDR2 SYGVKD.